The T cell receptor (beta chain) under discussion was sequenced for a study of blood T cell repertoires in COVID-19. In the study overall: Sites in the United States, Italy and Spain provided acute and convalescent COVID-19 samples. T cells, B-cell-depleted T cells, or PBMCs provided the cDNA or gDNA that served as material.

This CDR3 is 14 amino acids long. Germline CDR1 and CDR2: SQVTM and ANQGSEA. The V segment lost 8 bases and the J segment 4 bases; nucleotides outside the gene matches: 12. Sequencing was performed with immunoSEQ multiplex PCR; in TCRdb, only in-frame clones are kept and a portion is missing. The sample has about 140,000 clones; over 60% are singletons. Sample: peripheral blood. This clonotype was sampled from an elderly woman with active or convalescent COVID-19. The chain is built from TRBV29-1 and TRBJ1-1; 8 bases agree with TRBD1. CDR3 nucleotide sequence: TGCAGCTCCAGACAGGGGCTCGGCGGCACTGAAGCTTTCTTT. Its protein product is CSSRQGLGGTEAFF. The full variable domain, in which reference TRBV29-1 and TRBJ1-1 provide the parts outside the CDR3, is SAVISQKPSRDICQRGTSLTIQCQVDSQVTMMFWYRQQPGQSLTLIATANQGSEATYESGFVIDKFPISRPNLTFSTLTVSNMSPEDSSIYLCSSRQGLGGTEAFFGQGTRLTVV.